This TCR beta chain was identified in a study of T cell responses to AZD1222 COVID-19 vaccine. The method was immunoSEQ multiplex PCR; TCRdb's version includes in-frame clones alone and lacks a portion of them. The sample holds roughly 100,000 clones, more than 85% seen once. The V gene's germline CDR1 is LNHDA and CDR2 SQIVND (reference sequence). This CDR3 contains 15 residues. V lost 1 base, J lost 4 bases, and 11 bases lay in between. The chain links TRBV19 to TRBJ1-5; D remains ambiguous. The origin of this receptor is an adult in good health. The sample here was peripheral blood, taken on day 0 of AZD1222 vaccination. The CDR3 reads CASSIVGQQNQPQHF. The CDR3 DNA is TGTGCCAGTAGTATAGTTGGCCAGCAAAATCAGCCCCAGCATTTT. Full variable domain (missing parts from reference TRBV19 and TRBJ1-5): DGGITQSPKYLFRKEGQNVTLSCEQNLNHDAMYWYRQDPGQGLRLIYYSQIVNDFQKGDIAEGYSVSREKKESFPLTVTSAQKNPTAFYLCASSIVGQQNQPQHFGDGTRLSIL.